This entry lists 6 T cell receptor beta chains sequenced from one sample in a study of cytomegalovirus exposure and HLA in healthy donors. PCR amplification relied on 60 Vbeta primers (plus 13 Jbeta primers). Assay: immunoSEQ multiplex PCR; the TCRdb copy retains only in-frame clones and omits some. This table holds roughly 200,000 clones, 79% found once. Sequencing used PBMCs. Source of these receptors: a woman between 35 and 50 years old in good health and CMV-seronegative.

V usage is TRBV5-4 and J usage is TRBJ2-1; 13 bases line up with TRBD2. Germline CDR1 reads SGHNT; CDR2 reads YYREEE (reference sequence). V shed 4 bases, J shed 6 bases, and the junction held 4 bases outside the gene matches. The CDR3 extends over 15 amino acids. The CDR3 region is CASSPRLAGGNEQFF. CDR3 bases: TGTGCCAGCAGCCCAAGACTAGCGGGAGGCAATGAGCAGTTCTTC.

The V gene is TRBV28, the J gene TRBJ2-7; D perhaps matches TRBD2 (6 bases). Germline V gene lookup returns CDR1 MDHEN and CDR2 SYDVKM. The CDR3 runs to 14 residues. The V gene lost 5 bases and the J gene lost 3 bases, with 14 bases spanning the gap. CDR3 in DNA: TGTGCCAGCAGTCCCGCGGGACGGGACTACGAGCAGTACTTC. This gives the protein CASSPAGRDYEQYF.

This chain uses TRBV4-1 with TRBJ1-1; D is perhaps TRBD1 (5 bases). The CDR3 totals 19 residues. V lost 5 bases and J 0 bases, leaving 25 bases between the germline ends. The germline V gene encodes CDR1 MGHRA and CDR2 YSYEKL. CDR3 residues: CASSGRRSVGGDMNTEAFF. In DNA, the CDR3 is TGCGCCAGCAGCGGGAGGAGATCAGTGGGGGGGGATATGAACACTGAAGCTTTCTTT.

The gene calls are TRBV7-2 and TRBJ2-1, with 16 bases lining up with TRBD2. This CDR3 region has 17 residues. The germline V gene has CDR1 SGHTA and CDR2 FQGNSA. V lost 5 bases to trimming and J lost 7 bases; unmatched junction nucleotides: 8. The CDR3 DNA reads TGTGCCAGCAGCCCGCGCGAGGGACTAGCGGGAGGGAATGAGCAGTTCTTC. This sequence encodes CASSPREGLAGGNEQFF.

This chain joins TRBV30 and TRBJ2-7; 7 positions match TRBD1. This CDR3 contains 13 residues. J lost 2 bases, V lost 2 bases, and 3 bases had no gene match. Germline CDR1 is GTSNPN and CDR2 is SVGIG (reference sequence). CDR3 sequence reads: CAWSQGGPYEQYF. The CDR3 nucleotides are TGTGCCTGGAGTCAAGGGGGCCCCTACGAGCAGTACTTC.

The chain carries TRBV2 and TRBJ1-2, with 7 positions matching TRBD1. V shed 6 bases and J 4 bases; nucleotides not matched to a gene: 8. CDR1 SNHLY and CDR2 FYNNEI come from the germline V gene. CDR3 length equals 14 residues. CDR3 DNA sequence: TGTGCCAGCAGGGGGGACAGCCGAGTCTATGGCTACACCTTC. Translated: CASRGDSRVYGYTF.